A selection of T cell receptor beta chains follows, all from one sample in a study of blood T cells in healthy people across ages. TCRdb itself ran the 5' RACE reads through MiXCR, one entry per CDR3 protein. The sample consists of 450,000 to 700,000 distinct CDR3 sequences, 27% of them appearing once. The sample consisted of blood. The receptors here all came from a woman in her 70s in good health. The CDR3 runs from the conserved cysteine through the conserved F or W. The order of the fields is CDR3 protein, J gene, V gene.

CDR3: CASSYLQGGYYEQYF
J: TRBJ2-7
V: TRBV6-6

CDR3: CASSIIHQGGTQYF
J: TRBJ2-3
V: TRBV7-2

CDR3: CASSQDKVTATNEKLFF
J: TRBJ1-4
V: TRBV4-3

CDR3: CSARDLLYQETQYF
J: TRBJ2-5
V: TRBV20-1

CDR3: CASGLISSSGANVLTF
J: TRBJ2-6
V: TRBV12-5

CDR3: CASSLQRGWGEKLFF
J: TRBJ1-4
V: TRBV27

CDR3: CASSPRHEQFF
J: TRBJ2-1
V: TRBV7-9

CDR3: CATSVASGPQETQYF
J: TRBJ2-5
V: TRBV24-1

CDR3: CSVDPRGSSSGANVLTF
J: TRBJ2-6
V: TRBV29-1

CDR3: CASPETTGGDSPLHF
J: TRBJ1-6
V: TRBV27

CDR3: CASSPVAGLGDTQYF
J: TRBJ2-3
V: TRBV4-3

CDR3: CASSPTENQPQHF
J: TRBJ1-5
V: TRBV6-6

CDR3: CSASPGLAGGPYEQYF
J: .
V: TRBV20-1

CDR3: CSATSGGADKNIQYF
J: TRBJ2-4
V: TRBV20-1

CDR3: CSATPDRNFYGYTF
J: TRBJ1-2
V: TRBV20-1

CDR3: CASRRGVGMTDTQYF
J: TRBJ2-3
V: TRBV19

CDR3: CASSRPGGDAYGYTF
J: TRBJ1-2
V: TRBV18

CDR3: CASSSSPGQGTGELFF
J: TRBJ2-2
V: TRBV12-3/TRBV12-4

CDR3: CASSQVLYGYTF
J: TRBJ1-2
V: TRBV3-1

CDR3: CSARVFGSKIEETQYF
J: TRBJ2-5
V: TRBV20-1

CDR3: CASSPGGAGAPGTQYF
J: TRBJ2-5
V: TRBV11-2

CDR3: CSARTRGNTEAFF
J: TRBJ1-1
V: TRBV29-1

CDR3: CASSQVDRENTEAFF
J: TRBJ1-1
V: TRBV4-1

CDR3: CASSSQGEGYEQFF
J: TRBJ2-1
V: TRBV18

CDR3: CASSFSGGAGTEAFF
J: TRBJ1-1
V: TRBV9

CDR3: CASSQDVGFTDTQYF
J: TRBJ2-3
V: TRBV3-1

CDR3: CASNARTGTRFTTDTQYF
J: TRBJ2-3
V: TRBV12-3/TRBV12-4

CDR3: CSVDPGSTDTQYF
J: TRBJ2-3
V: TRBV29-1

CDR3: CASSLFAPDQANEKLFF
J: TRBJ1-4
V: TRBV18

CDR3: CASRNQGATNEKLFF
J: TRBJ1-4
V: TRBV2

CDR3: CASSLALTGGGYSPLHF
J: TRBJ1-6
V: TRBV5-1

CDR3: CASGLGRAAKNIQYF
J: TRBJ2-4
V: TRBV12-5

CDR3: CASSLVGNEKLFF
J: TRBJ1-4
V: TRBV7-2

CDR3: CATQGLRGSTTEAFF
J: TRBJ1-1
V: TRBV27

CDR3: CSVTGRGPLNEQFF
J: TRBJ2-1
V: TRBV29-1

CDR3: CASSSPLTEAFF
J: TRBJ1-1
V: TRBV5-5